The present T cell receptor beta chain was sequenced within a study of T cell repertoires in cytomegalovirus infection. Study-wide background: The authors used CMV epitopes that were HLA-C-restricted (recently identified) and HLA-B-restricted (well studied). From public TCR beta signatures came an indication of both CMV infection and matching HLA type.

The germline CDR1 and CDR2 sequences are MNHNY and SVGAGI (reference sequence). With 2 bases removed from V and 5 bases from J, the gap between germline ends came to 12 bases. The CDR3 is made up of 15 amino acids. Many counts were recorded for this clonotype. Antigen unknown. Findings and limits, study-wide: HLA-C-restricted CMV-specific TCR beta clonotypes were dominant in the ex vivo response. Summed public TCR beta family frequency identified CMV carriers bearing the relevant HLA.

Via MiXCR, TCRdb re-called the reads, giving one row per CDR3 protein. The profile shows some 920,000 distinct CDR3 sequences, around 32% of them singletons. The V and J genes are TRBV6-6 and TRBJ2-2, with a possible D match to TRBD1 (6 bases). The sequencing used cultured CD8+ T cells from PBMCs, collected from culture after CMV antigen stimulation. The TCR comes from a human donor in good health (CMV status not recorded). Some clones in this sample may be carry-over from other donors' samples. This CDR3 is CASSYLKGGTGELFF. The CDR3 DNA is TGTGCCAGCAGTTACCTTAAAGGGGGAACCGGGGAGCTGTTTTTT.